The rows below give T cell receptor beta chains drawn from one sample of a study of vaccination effects on CD4 cells after COVID-19. These receptors have no known antigen. Profiled with immunoSEQ multiplex PCR; TCRdb holds only in-frame clones, not every one. This table has some 50,000 clones, roughly four fifths appearing once. The sequenced sample was CD4+ T cells from PBMCs cultured without peptide, obtained before COVID-19 vaccination. The source of these receptors is a human donor who had a prior SARS-CoV-2 infection. The CDR3 runs from the conserved cysteine through the conserved F or W. A D gene is named only where the DNA matches it firmly. The size field is filled for only some rows; it gives once, few, many or a size class.

v_gene	j_gene	d_gene	abundance	len	CDR3aa	CDR3nt
TRBV6-1	TRBJ2-2	TRBD2	once	16	CASSEATSGPAGELFF	TGTGCCAGCAGTGAAGCGACTAGCGGCCCTGCCGGGGAGCTGTTTTTT
TRBV3-1/TRBV3-2	TRBJ1-1	-	-	13	CASSRGTNTEAFF	TGTGCCAGCAGCCGGGGGACGAACACTGAAGCTTTCTTT
TRBV19	TRBJ2-7	-	-	15	CASSITKDGAYEQYF	TGTGCCAGTAGTATCACCAAGGACGGTGCGTACGAGCAGTACTTC
TRBV6-5	TRBJ1-6	-	-	15	CASRFNRVGNSPLHF	TGTGCCAGCAGATTTAACAGGGTAGGAAATTCACCCCTCCACTTT
TRBV15	TRBJ2-5	-	-	13	CATSRDRQETQYF	TGTGCCACCAGCAGAGACAGGCAAGAGACCCAGTACTTC
TRBV11-3	TRBJ2-1	TRBD2	-	19	CASSLRGKSGEDMGDEQFF	TGTGCCAGCAGCTTGCGGGGGAAGAGCGGGGAGGATATGGGGGATGAGCAGTTCTTC
TRBV6-5	TRBJ2-5	-	once	14	CASSRYGGLETQYF	TGTGCCAGCAGTCGGTACGGGGGGCTGGAGACCCAGTACTTC
TRBV27	TRBJ2-1	-	-	13	CASSLRVAHEQFF	TGTGCCAGCAGTTTGAGAGTAGCACATGAGCAGTTCTTC
TRBV11-3	TRBJ2-1	-	-	12	CASSDGFNEQFF	TGTGCCAGTAGCGACGGATTCAATGAGCAGTTCTTC
TRBV6-2/TRBV6-3	TRBJ1-5	-	-	15	CASSYYWKMDQPQHF	TGTGCCAGCAGTTATTACTGGAAAATGGATCAGCCCCAGCATTTT
TRBV7-9	TRBJ2-5	-	-	13	CASSLGGGWTQYF	TGTGCCAGCAGCTTAGGAGGCGGGTGGACCCAGTACTTC
TRBV7-2	TRBJ2-2	-	-	16	CASSLTFGTIAGELFF	TGTGCCAGCAGCTTAACGTTCGGCACTATTGCCGGGGAGCTGTTTTTT
TRBV7-2	TRBJ2-7	TRBD1	-	15	CASSLAPGGSDEQYF	TGTGCCAGCAGCTTAGCGCCAGGGGGCAGCGACGAGCAGTACTTC
TRBV6-1	TRBJ2-1	TRBD1	-	15	CASSEVRTGGSEQFF	TGTGCCAGCAGTGAAGTAAGGACAGGGGGCAGTGAGCAGTTCTTC
TRBV18	TRBJ2-2	TRBD2	-	15	CASSPLAGVTGELFF	TGTGCCAGCTCACCGCTAGCGGGGGTCACCGGGGAGCTGTTTTTT
TRBV18	TRBJ2-7	-	few	14	CASSELGLAYEQYF	TGTGCCAGCTCGGAGCTCGGGTTAGCCTACGAGCAGTACTTC
TRBV28	TRBJ2-5	-	-	14	CASSFVSSLETQYF	TGTGCCAGCAGTTTTGTTTCCTCCCTGGAGACCCAGTACTTC